This T cell receptor beta chain was documented in a study of blood T cell repertoires in COVID-19. This clone was picked up many times. Source study methods: For nucleated cells, counts were estimated from reference gene primer amplification. Method: immunoSEQ multiplex PCR; TCRdb's copy keeps in-frame clones and lacks some. V and J calls and clone size are as listed in that table; D and trimming were resolved from the DNA. The sample records some 70,000 clones, 70% to 75% being singletons. CDR1 is LGHNA, CDR2 YNFKEQ, per germline. The CDR3 extends over 14 amino acids. Trimming took 0 bases from V and 3 from J, leaving 6 bases between them.

What was sequenced was peripheral blood. This TCR derives from a man in his fifties or sixties with acute or convalescent COVID-19. The rearrangement joins TRBV4-2 to TRBJ1-3; D ambiguous. The CDR3 sequence: CASSQDRLGNTIYF. The CDR3 DNA is TGTGCCAGCAGCCAAGATCGACTTGGAAACACCATATATTTT.